This T cell receptor beta chain was recovered during a study of shared clonotypes between healthy human individuals. Study-wide results and limits: Large sequencing depth failed to make sorted-subset sequencing complete, rarefaction showed. Approximately 5.1% was the fraction of naive CD4 clonotypes found shared across a handful of donors.

Sequencing was at deep level. The data were produced by immunoSEQ multiplex PCR, yet TCRdb's version contains in-frame clones alone and is incomplete. Of 780,000 or so clones listed, roughly 72% are singletons. A note on this clone: Its antigen is as yet unknown.

Trimming stripped 4 bases from V and 5 bases from J, with 9 bases between. This CDR3 contains 12 residues. Germline V CDR1 and CDR2: SGHRS, YFSETQ. Material for sequencing was memory CD4+ T cells sorted from blood. The sample's subset: CD45RA-negative fraction. The chain is built from TRBV5-1 and TRBJ2-5; no firm D call. This receptor was obtained from a woman in her 30s in good health. The CDR3, as DNA: TGCGCCAGCAGCACGAACCGCGAGACCCAGTACTTC. Protein sequence: CASSTNRETQYF.